A single sample gave rise to the 20 T cell receptor beta chains below, sequenced in a study of response to subunit inactivated influenza vaccine (dated by TCRdb to 2017 to 2018). Libraries came from RT-PCR. The sample was run on an Illumina HiSeq 2500. TCRdb reprocessing: public reads trimmed at Q25 with fastp, clones called with MiXCR, in-frame beta chains kept. Identical CDR3 proteins give one entry, which carries the most common genes and DNA. This sample comprises around 470,000 distinct CDR3 sequences, more than 7% of them detected only once. Of the sample, about 12% is held by the ten largest clones. The source material was PBMCs from blood, sampled 23 months after vaccination. Receptor source: a man aged 50 to 69 who received an inactivated influenza vaccine. Donor details come from another sample of the same person, matched by shared clones.

In its sample, this clonotype was seen a few times. The chain carries TRBV7-3 and TRBJ2-3, with 13 bases lining up with TRBD2. The CDR3 extends over 16 amino acids. V gave up 0 bases and J gave up 5 bases; unmatched junction bases: 2. Per germline, CDR1 SGHTA and CDR2 FQGTGA. CDR3 in DNA: TGTGCCAGCAGCTTAACGGGACTAGCGGGAAGAGATACGCAGTATTTT. Amino acids: CASSLTGLAGRDTQYF.

V gene TRBV20-1 combines with J gene TRBJ2-7, with D possibly TRBD2 on 5 matching bases. The germline V and J ends were trimmed by 3 bases and 4 bases, with 7 bases remaining between them. There are 11 residues in the CDR3. CDR1 and CDR2 (germline): DFQATT, SNEGSKA (reference sequence). The CDR3 DNA follows: TGCAGTGCTAGGGAGGTTTACGAGCAGTACTTC. Residues: CSAREVYEQYF.

At least ten counts were recorded for this clonotype. The chain couples TRBV7-7 to TRBJ2-1; D might be TRBD1 (5 bases). V was cut by 2 bases and J by 3 bases, with 38 bases left in between. The V gene's germline CDR1 is SSHAT and CDR2 FNYEAQ (reference sequence). The length of the CDR3 is 24 residues. The DNA of the CDR3 is TGTGCCAGCAGCTTATCATTGGGCAGGCCCCCCCAGGGTTCGTCGAAGGGCTTCTACAATGAGCAGTTCTTC. Amino acid sequence: CASSLSLGRPPQGSSKGFYNEQFF.

This clonotype was detected a few times. The V call is TRBV10-3, the J call TRBJ1-5; D is unresolved. CDR3 length equals 16 residues. CDR1 is ENHRY and CDR2 is SYGVKD in the germline V gene. V lost 2 bases, J lost 5 bases, and 16 bases lay in between. This CDR3 is CAISEERTVLHQPQHF. CDR3 nucleotide sequence: TGTGCCATCAGTGAGGAACGGACGGTTCTTCATCAGCCCCAGCATTTT.

The CDR3 protein is CASSYTGARNTIYF. CDR3 bases: TGTGCCAGCAGTTATACGGGGGCAAGGAACACCATATATTTT. The gene calls are TRBV6-2 or TRBV6-3 and TRBJ1-3; D may be TRBD1 (6 bases). The CDR3 is made up of 14 amino acids. CDR1 is MNHEY and CDR2 is SVGEGT in the germline V gene. Trimming stripped 3 bases from V and 7 bases from J, with 13 bases between.

Here the CDR3 DNA reads TGTGCCAGCAGTTACGCGTCAGGGGCGAGCAATCAGCCCCAGCATTTT. Its protein product is CASSYASGASNQPQHF. The rearrangement joins TRBV6-2 or TRBV6-3 to TRBJ1-5; maybe TRBD1 (6 bases). Germline loops: CDR1 MNHEY, CDR2 SVGEGT. V lost 2 bases, J lost 1 base, and 12 bases lay in between. The CDR3 contains 16 residues.

This clonotype occurred a few times. The chain joins TRBV21-1 to TRBJ2-2; TRBD2 reflects the table's D call only, with no check against the DNA. TRBV21-1 is a listed pseudogene. This CDR3 is built from 16 residues. CDR3 residues: CASSSSGRWDTGELFF. The CDR3 nucleotides are TGTGCCAGCAGCAGCAGCGGGAGGTGGGACACCGGGGAGCTGTTTTTT.

This clonotype was found a few times. The V and J genes are TRBV5-1 and TRBJ2-3, with D unclear. The CDR3 has 14 residues. The V gene's germline CDR1 is SGHRS and CDR2 YFSETQ. V was clipped by 4 bases and J by 2 bases, with 11 bases between them. CDR3 sequence: CASSAGLDTDTQYF. CDR3 nucleotides: TGCGCCAGCAGCGCCGGGCTTGACACAGATACGCAGTATTTT.

The V and J genes are TRBV20-1 and TRBJ2-7, with 7 nucleotides matching TRBD1. The J segment lost 0 bases and the V segment lost 6 bases, leaving 8 bases of the junction unmatched. Germline loops: CDR1 DFQATT, CDR2 SNEGSKA (reference sequence). The CDR3 runs 14 residues. CDR3 region: CSASGQANSYEQYF. CDR3 in DNA: TGCAGTGCCTCCGGACAGGCAAACTCCTACGAGCAGTACTTC.

V and J are TRBV11-2 and TRBJ2-1, with D possibly TRBD1 on 6 matching bases. This CDR3 comprises 16 residues. The V end lost 1 base, the J end lost 3 bases, and 13 bases lay between the germline ends. Germline V gene lookup returns CDR1 SGHAT and CDR2 FQNNGV. This chain's CDR3 is CASSLAPGHYYNEQFF. In nucleotides, the CDR3 is TGTGCCAGCAGCTTAGCCCCGGGACACTACTACAATGAGCAGTTCTTC.

There are a few counts of this clonotype. The V gene is TRBV4-2, the J gene TRBJ2-1, with D perhaps being TRBD1 or TRBD2 (5 bases each). V was clipped by 3 bases and J by 8 bases, with 17 bases between them. The germline CDR1 and CDR2 sequences are LGHNA and YNFKEQ. The CDR3 covers 15 residues. The CDR3 bases are TGTGCCAGCAGCCAGGGGACCCTAAAGGGTCATGAGCAGTTCTTC. Translating gives CASSQGTLKGHEQFF.

This clonotype was seen more than once but under ten times. The chain joins TRBV20-1 to TRBJ2-7; 9 bases agree with TRBD2. Germline CDR1 DFQATT, CDR2 SNEGSKA (reference sequence). V lost 0 bases to trimming and J lost 4 bases; unmatched junction nucleotides: 4. This CDR3 is built from 14 residues. The CDR3 DNA sequence: TGCAGTGCTAGAGAAGTTAGCGGGAGTTACGAGCAGTACTTC. This codes for CSAREVSGSYEQYF.

This clonotype has only a few counts. This chain uses TRBV4-2 with TRBJ1-1; D is undetermined. This CDR3 region has 16 residues. The germline CDR1 and CDR2 sequences are LGHNA and YNFKEQ. V was trimmed by 4 bases and J by 3 bases, leaving 18 bases between them. CDR3 sequence: CASSPRSGKGYTEAFF. The CDR3, as DNA: TGTGCCAGCAGCCCCAGGTCGGGAAAAGGGTACACTGAAGCTTTCTTT.

There are a few counts of this clonotype. The rearrangement joins TRBV20-1 to TRBJ2-3; D gene ambiguous. CDR1 DFQATT and CDR2 SNEGSKA come from the germline V gene (reference sequence). Trimming took 1 base from V and 4 from J, leaving 9 bases between them. The CDR3 totals 13 residues. CDR3 in DNA: TGCAGTGCTAGAGTTGGCAGCCCAGATACGCAGTATTTT. This gives the protein CSARVGSPDTQYF.

This clonotype was counted between two and nine times. The chain employs TRBV10-3 and TRBJ2-7; D is possibly TRBD1 (6 bases). The CDR3 loop spans 13 amino acids. Germline V gene lookup returns CDR1 ENHRY and CDR2 SYGVKD. Between the trimmed V and J ends, which lost 7 bases and 2 bases, there was a span of 12 bases. CDR3 amino acids: CAINNGGAYEQYF. The CDR3 bases are TGTGCCATCAATAATGGGGGCGCCTACGAGCAGTACTTC.

In its sample, this clonotype was seen a few times. This chain uses TRBV29-1 with TRBJ2-7; either TRBD1 or TRBD2 may supply D (5 bases each). CDR3 size: 13 residues. Germline V gene data show CDR1 as SQVTM and CDR2 as ANQGSEA. Trimming removed 3 bases at V and 4 bases at J, with 13 bases between. The CDR3 sequence: CSVDWGSGYEQYF. As DNA, the CDR3 is TGCAGCGTTGATTGGGGGTCGGGGTACGAGCAGTACTTC.

This clonotype was counted a few times. The rearrangement uses TRBV6-1 and TRBJ2-7, with D maybe TRBD1 (5 bases). This CDR3 spans 18 amino acids. Deletions cut 4 bases from V and 2 bases from J, with 24 bases between. Germline CDR1 is MNHNS and CDR2 is SASEGT. CDR3 loop: CASSVSDTFMAFPYEQYF. CDR3 nucleotides: TGTGCCAGCAGTGTGTCGGACACCTTCATGGCTTTCCCCTACGAGCAGTACTTC.

V gene TRBV29-1 combines with J gene TRBJ2-7; D possibly corresponds to TRBD1 (6 bases). V lost 8 bases, J lost 5 bases, and 19 bases lay in between. The CDR3 extends over 13 amino acids. Germline V gene sequence: CDR1 SQVTM, CDR2 ANQGSEA. CDR3: CSLTLDRSHEQYF. The CDR3 DNA sequence: TGCAGCCTAACCCTGGACAGATCCCACGAGCAGTACTTC.

There are many counts of this clonotype. The chain combines TRBV29-1 with TRBJ1-2; perhaps TRBD1 as D (6 bases). Per the germline V gene, CDR1 is SQVTM and CDR2 is ANQGSEA. V lost 7 bases to trimming and J lost 4 bases, with 16 bases between them. The CDR3 runs to 13 residues. The CDR3 coding sequence is TGCAGCGCCCGGGACACCGATACCTATGGCTACACCTTC. The encoded protein is CSARDTDTYGYTF.

This chain uses TRBV29-1 with TRBJ1-4, with TRBD1 matching 9 bases. The CDR3 is made up of 14 amino acids. Germline CDR1 SQVTM, CDR2 ANQGSEA. The V gene end was trimmed by 6 bases and the J gene end by 8 bases; junction bases not matched to a gene: 10. CDR3 sequence reads: CSVEPGQGGEKLFF. CDR3 bases: TGCAGCGTCGAACCGGGACAGGGTGGAGAAAAACTGTTTTTT.